This T cell receptor beta chain was obtained from a study of neurological immune-mediated disorders. Study in general: Secondary progressive disease was present in 3, and relapsing-remitting disease in about 30, of the approximately 35 multiple sclerosis patients.

This clonotype was found many times. This CDR3 spans 15 amino acids. The V and J ends lost 3 bases and 4 bases, in that order; junction bases with no gene match: 4. Germline lookup yields CDR1 SGHRS and CDR2 YFSETQ. MiXCR was run by TCRdb on the 5' RACE reads, yielding one entry per CDR3 protein. The top ten hold approximately 2.9% of the sample, which has about 55,000 distinct CDR3 sequences, approximately 4% seen once. Material: PBMCs. This clonotype was obtained from a man aged 50-60 years with multiple sclerosis. The V gene is TRBV5-1, the J gene TRBJ2-3; 11 positions match TRBD2. The CDR3 here is CASSSLAGVSDTQYF. As DNA, the CDR3 is TGCGCCAGCAGCTCACTAGCGGGAGTGTCAGATACGCAGTATTTT. Looking up the rest from reference TRBV5-1 and TRBJ2-3 gives the full variable domain: KAGVTQTPRYLIKTRGQQVTLSCSPISGHRSVSWYQQTPGQGLQFLFEYFSETQRNKGNFPGRFSGRQFSNSRSEMNVSTLELGDSALYLCASSSLAGVSDTQYFGPGTRLTVL.